The 24 T cell receptor beta chains listed next were all sequenced from one sample in a study of shared clonotypes between healthy human individuals. Some clones are missing from TCRdb's copy, which holds only in-frame ones; the method was immunoSEQ multiplex PCR. Of millions of clones in the sample, 90% to 95% were seen once. Sequenced: naive CD4+ T cells sorted from blood. As for subset: CD45RA+ positively selected. These receptors originate from a man younger than 35 in good health.

The V and J genes are TRBV6-1 and TRBJ1-6, with D unresolved. The germline V gene has CDR1 MNHNS and CDR2 SASEGT. CDR3 length: 14 amino acids. Trimming pared 9 bases from V and 6 bases from J, leaving 15 bases between. The DNA for the CDR3 is TGTGCCAGTCTGGGATCTACACTTAATTCACCCCTCCACTTT. Its translation: CASLGSTLNSPLHF.

The chain links TRBV6-1 to TRBJ2-2; D may correspond to TRBD1 or TRBD2 (6 bases each). V lost 5 bases to trimming and J lost 6 bases, with 13 bases between them. The V gene's germline CDR1 is MNHNS and CDR2 SASEGT. The CDR3 covers 14 residues. The CDR3 sequence is CASSTKGGPGELFF. The CDR3 bases are TGTGCCAGCAGTACTAAGGGGGGCCCCGGGGAGCTGTTTTTT.

The rearrangement links TRBV19 to TRBJ2-2; TRBD2 aligns across 10 bases. This CDR3 contains 14 residues. V gave up 7 bases and J gave up 6 bases; unmatched junction bases: 5. CDR1 LNHDA and CDR2 SQIVND come from the germline V gene (reference sequence). The chain's CDR3 is CASTSGRAAGELFF. DNA of the CDR3: TGTGCCAGTACAAGCGGGAGGGCCGCCGGGGAGCTGTTTTTT.

This chain joins TRBV5-1 and TRBJ2-1; possibly TRBD1 for D (5 bases). V was pared by 0 bases and J by 7 bases, with 11 bases between. CDR3 length: 14 amino acids. CDR1 SGHRS and CDR2 YFSETQ come from the germline V gene. CDR3 loop: CASSLVQGANEQFF. For the CDR3, the DNA is TGCGCCAGCAGCTTGGTTCAGGGTGCAAATGAGCAGTTCTTC.

As to this clone: Other DNA sequences in this specimen translate into the identical CDR3. The chain uses TRBV2 and TRBJ2-3; 7 bases agree with TRBD1. This CDR3 contains 13 residues. The trim removed 4 bases at V and 4 bases at J, leaving 2 bases unmatched. Germline CDR1 reads SNHLY; CDR2 reads FYNNEI. CDR3 residues: CASSGQGPDTQYF. CDR3 coding DNA: TGTGCCAGCAGTGGACAGGGTCCAGATACGCAGTATTTT.

CDR3 nucleotide sequence: TGTGCCTCGTGGGGCAGGGATAGGGATAATGAAAAACTGTTTTTT. Amino acid sequence: CASWGRDRDNEKLFF. V gene TRBV28 combines with J gene TRBJ1-4; D is perhaps TRBD1 (5 bases). Germline-derived CDR1 and CDR2 are MDHEN and SYDVKM. The V end was cut by 11 bases, the J end by 4 bases, with 20 bases between. The CDR3 is made up of 15 amino acids.

J is TRBJ2-7 and V is TRBV28; 9 nucleotides agree with TRBD1. The CDR3 totals 15 residues. Germline CDR1 and CDR2: MDHEN and SYDVKM. Trimming cost V 6 bases and J 1 base; bases outside gene matches: 7. The CDR3 is CASRRTTGGSYEQYF. The CDR3 DNA follows: TGTGCCAGCAGGAGGACGACAGGGGGGTCCTACGAGCAGTACTTC.

The DNA of the CDR3 is TGTGCCAGCAGGGATCCCCAGGGCTCCTACGAGCAGTACTTC. It specifies CASRDPQGSYEQYF. V usage is TRBV6-4 and J usage is TRBJ2-7, with TRBD1 as a possible D gene (5 bases). The CDR3 is 14 amino acids. In germline, CDR1 is MRHNA, CDR2 SNTAGT. V shed 6 bases and J shed 0 bases, with 12 bases lying between them.

As regards this clone: Other DNA sequences in the sample encode the same CDR3. The V gene is TRBV7-9, the J gene TRBJ2-5; weak D call: TRBD1 (7 bases). This CDR3 comprises 14 residues. The V end was cut by 1 base, the J end by 5 bases, with 11 bases between. Germline lookup yields CDR1 SEHNR and CDR2 FQNEAQ (reference sequence). Here the CDR3 DNA reads TGTGCCAGCAGCTTAGAACAGGGGAGGGAGACCCAGTACTTC. Translated: CASSLEQGRETQYF.

This chain links TRBV10-3 with TRBJ2-5; D may match TRBD1 or TRBD2 (5 bases each). The V end lost 3 bases, the J end lost 5 bases, and 16 bases lay between the germline ends. The CDR3 covers 15 residues. CDR1 and CDR2 from the germline V gene are ENHRY and SYGVKD. The CDR3, as DNA: TGTGCCATCAGTGATAGGCACCCCTGGGGGGAGACCCAGTACTTC. Amino acids: CAISDRHPWGETQYF.

V gene TRBV15 combines with J gene TRBJ1-2; D might be TRBD1 (6 bases). The CDR3 length is 12 residues. Trimming pared 5 bases from V and 4 bases from J, leaving 8 bases between. CDR1 LNHNV and CDR2 YYDKDF come from the germline V gene (reference sequence). In DNA, the CDR3 is TGTGCCACCAGCTGGGACATCTATGGCTACACCTTC. Amino acid sequence: CATSWDIYGYTF.

The V gene is TRBV6-5, the J gene TRBJ2-3, with D uncertain. Germline loops: CDR1 MNHEY, CDR2 SVGAGI. V was shortened by 0 bases and J by 3 bases, with 7 bases between the two germline ends. The CDR3 is 14 residues long. The CDR3 protein is CASSYSAGTDTQYF. DNA of the CDR3: TGTGCCAGCAGTTACTCTGCAGGAACAGATACGCAGTATTTT.

The chain is built from TRBV11-2 and TRBJ2-2, with a possible D match to TRBD1 (5 bases). Trimming left V 3 bases short and J 5 bases short, with 10 bases between. The CDR3 loop spans 14 amino acids. From germline, CDR1 is SGHAT and CDR2 FQNNGV. The CDR3 DNA follows: TGTGCCAGCAGCTTCAGCCCAGGGACCGGGGAGCTGTTTTTT. It yields the protein CASSFSPGTGELFF. Using reference TRBV11-2 and TRBJ2-2 for the parts outside the CDR3, the full variable domain is EAGVAQSPRYKIIEKRQSVAFWCNPISGHATLYWYQQILGQGPKLLIQFQNNGVVDDSQLPKDRFSAERLKGVDSTLKIQPAKLEDSAVYLCASSFSPGTGELFFGEGSRLTVL.

This clone has a handful of counts. Other DNA variants within this sample encode the same CDR3. V usage is TRBV18 and J usage is TRBJ1-1; D not resolved. There are 13 residues in the CDR3. V was clipped by 3 bases and J by 1 base, with 6 bases between them. Germline CDR1 KGHSH, CDR2 LQKENI. CDR3 sequence reads: CASSPRQNTEAFF. The CDR3 coding sequence is TGTGCCAGCTCACCCCGGCAGAACACTGAAGCTTTCTTT.

This chain links TRBV2 with TRBJ1-1; 8 nucleotides align to TRBD1. The CDR3 covers 15 residues. The germline V gene encodes CDR1 SNHLY and CDR2 FYNNEI. J lost 5 bases, V lost 8 bases, and 13 bases had no gene match. The CDR3 nucleotides read TGTGCCAGCCTATTTAGGCAGGGGGCTGGGACTGAAGCTTTCTTT. Its translation is CASLFRQGAGTEAFF.

This clone has a handful of counts. CDR3 in DNA: TGTGCCAGCGATGGCTCTGGAAACACCATATATTTT. The encoded protein is CASDGSGNTIYF. The rearrangement joins TRBV7-9 to TRBJ1-3; D uncertain. The CDR3 extends over 12 amino acids. Trimming removed 8 bases at V and 0 bases at J, with 5 bases between. Germline V lookup: CDR1 SEHNR, CDR2 FQNEAQ (reference sequence).

This sequence joins TRBV27 and TRBJ2-3; 14 nucleotides match TRBD2. The CDR3 is 18 residues long. Germline V gives CDR1 MNHEY, CDR2 SMNVEV (reference sequence). V was pared by 10 bases and J by 4 bases, with 16 bases of the junction left unmatched. The CDR3: CATGRSGTSGSIPDTQYF. In nucleotides, the CDR3 is TGTGCCACCGGTCGCTCCGGGACTAGCGGGAGCATCCCAGATACGCAGTATTTT.

The V gene is TRBV2, the J gene TRBJ1-1, with D tentatively TRBD1 (6 bases). V was cut by 0 bases and J by 11 bases, with 16 bases left in between. CDR1 is SNHLY and CDR2 is FYNNEI in the germline V gene. The CDR3 extends over 14 amino acids. The CDR3 DNA is TGTGCCAGCAGTGAAGCGGGACACCCAGGCGGGGCTTTCTTT. Translation gives CASSEAGHPGGAFF.

This chain uses TRBV11-2 with TRBJ2-1; TRBD1 might be the D (5 bases). The germline V gene has CDR1 SGHAT and CDR2 FQNNGV. This CDR3 has 17 residues. The V and J ends lost 1 base and 0 bases respectively, with 13 bases between them. CDR3 coding DNA: TGTGCCAGCAGCTTAGTAGGGGCTGGTGGCTCCTACAATGAGCAGTTCTTC. The encoded protein is CASSLVGAGGSYNEQFF.

This chain joins TRBV7-2 and TRBJ2-7; TRBD2 aligns across 7 bases. Trimming at V came to 1 base and at J to 7 bases, leaving 4 bases not matched to a gene. The CDR3 runs to 13 residues. Looked up from germline, CDR1 is SGHTA and CDR2 is FQGNSA. The CDR3 nucleotides are TGTGCCAGCAGCTTAGTTGGGGGGGAGGAGCAGTACTTC. Its translation: CASSLVGGEEQYF.

The chain carries TRBV2 and TRBJ2-7, with 8 bases aligning to TRBD2. The CDR3 is made up of 15 amino acids. Germline CDR1 reads SNHLY; CDR2 reads FYNNEI. The V segment lost 1 base and the J segment 5 bases; nucleotides outside the gene matches: 7. For the CDR3, the DNA is TGTGCCAGCAGTGAAGAGGCTAGCGGGCTCCACGAGCAGTACTTC. Its translation: CASSEEASGLHEQYF. The full variable domain, rest sourced from reference TRBV2 and TRBJ2-7, is EPEVTQTPSHQVTQMGQEVILRCVPISNHLYFYWYRQILGQKVEFLVSFYNNEISEKSEIFDDQFSVERPDGSNFTLKIRSTKLEDSAMYFCASSEEASGLHEQYFGPGTRLTVT.

The genes are TRBV4-3 and TRBJ2-5, with 8 bases fitting TRBD2. V was clipped by 4 bases and J by 5 bases; unmatched bases: 9. Germline CDR1 reads LGHNA; CDR2 reads YSLEER. This CDR3 has 15 amino acids. CDR3 residues: CASSLGLDNLETQYF. The CDR3 DNA reads TGCGCCAGCAGCCTGGGACTAGACAACCTTGAGACCCAGTACTTC.

Points on this clone: The junction does not match germline at one end; this may be a read error. This chain joins TRBV7-7 and TRBJ2-3; no firm D call. The length of the CDR3 is 13 residues. Germline V gene lookup returns CDR1 SSHAT and CDR2 FNYEAQ (reference sequence). CDR3 in DNA: TGTGCTAGCAGCTTAGGCCTCACAGATACGCAGTATTTT. Translation gives CASSLGLTDTQYF. Full variable domain (rest looked up from reference TRBV7-7 and TRBJ2-3): GAGVSQSPRYKVTKRGQDVTLRCDPISSHATLYWYQQALGQGPEFLTYFNYEAQPDKSGLPSDRFSAERPEGSISTLTIQRTEQRDSAMYRCASSLGLTDTQYFGPGTRLTVL.

The V gene is TRBV9, the J gene TRBJ2-7; 8 bases line up with TRBD2. The J segment lost 0 bases and the V segment lost 1 base, leaving 9 bases of the junction unmatched. Germline V gene sequence: CDR1 SGDLS, CDR2 YYNGEE. The CDR3 totals 17 residues. The CDR3 protein is CASSVYGGASTSYEQYF. The DNA for the CDR3 is TGTGCCAGCAGCGTATACGGGGGGGCCAGCACCTCCTACGAGCAGTACTTC.